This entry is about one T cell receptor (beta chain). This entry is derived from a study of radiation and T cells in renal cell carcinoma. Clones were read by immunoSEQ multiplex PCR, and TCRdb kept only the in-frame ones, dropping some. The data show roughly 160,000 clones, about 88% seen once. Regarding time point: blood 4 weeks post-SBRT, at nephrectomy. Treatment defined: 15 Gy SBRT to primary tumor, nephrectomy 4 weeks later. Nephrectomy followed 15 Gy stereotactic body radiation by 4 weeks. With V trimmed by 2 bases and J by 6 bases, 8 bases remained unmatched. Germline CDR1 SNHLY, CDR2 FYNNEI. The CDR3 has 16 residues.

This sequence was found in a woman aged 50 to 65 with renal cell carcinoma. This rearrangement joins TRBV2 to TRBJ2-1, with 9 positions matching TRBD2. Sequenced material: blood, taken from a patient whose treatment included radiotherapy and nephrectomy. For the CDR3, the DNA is TGTGCCAGCAGTGAACGGCGGGGGGGCCCGGGCAATGAGCAGTTCTTC. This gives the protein CASSERRGGPGNEQFF.